This TCR beta chain was captured in a study of blood T cell repertoires in COVID-19. In the study overall: Acute and convalescent COVID-19 samples came from the United States, Italy and Spain. The analysed material was cDNA or gDNA that came from T cells, B-cell-depleted T cells, or PBMCs.

Profiled with immunoSEQ multiplex PCR; TCRdb holds only in-frame clones, not every one. This sample yields 300,000 to 400,000 clones, of which roughly 90% are seen a single time; roughly 9.9% belongs to the top ten. Trimming pared 6 bases from V and 0 bases from J, leaving 17 bases between. Germline CDR1 and CDR2: MNHEY and SMNVEV (reference sequence). The CDR3 consists of 16 residues. The V call is TRBV27, the J call TRBJ1-2; D is perhaps TRBD1 (5 bases). Sequenced sample: peripheral blood. This TCR was sampled from a man aged 25-45 years with COVID-19, enrolled during active disease. This CDR3 reads CASRQLPDSTNYGYTF. The CDR3 DNA follows: TGTGCCAGCAGACAACTCCCCGACAGTACTAACTATGGCTACACCTTC.